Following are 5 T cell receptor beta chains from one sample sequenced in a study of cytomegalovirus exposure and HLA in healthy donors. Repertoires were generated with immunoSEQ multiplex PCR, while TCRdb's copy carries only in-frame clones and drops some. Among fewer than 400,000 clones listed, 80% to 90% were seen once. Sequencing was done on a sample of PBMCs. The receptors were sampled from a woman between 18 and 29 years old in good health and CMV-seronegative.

The CDR3 reads CASSVAGKDTIYF. The CDR3 nucleotides are TGTGCCAGCAGCGTAGCGGGGAAGGACACCATATATTTT. V and J are TRBV9 and TRBJ1-3, with D unclear. This CDR3 spans 13 amino acids. Germline V gene lookup returns CDR1 SGDLS and CDR2 YYNGEE. V lost 0 bases and J 8 bases, leaving 9 bases between the germline ends. Variable domain in full (rest from reference TRBV9 and TRBJ1-3): DSGVTQTPKHLITATGQRVTLRCSPRSGDLSVYWYQQSLDQGLQFLIQYYNGEERAKGNILERFSAQQFPDLHSELNLSSLELGDSALYFCASSVAGKDTIYFGEGSWLTVV.

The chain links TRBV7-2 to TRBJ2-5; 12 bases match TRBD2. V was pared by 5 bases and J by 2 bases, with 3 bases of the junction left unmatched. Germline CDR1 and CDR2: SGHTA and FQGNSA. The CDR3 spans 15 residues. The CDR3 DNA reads TGTGCCAGCAGCCTTGGACTAGCGGGACAAGAGACCCAGTACTTC. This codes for CASSLGLAGQETQYF.

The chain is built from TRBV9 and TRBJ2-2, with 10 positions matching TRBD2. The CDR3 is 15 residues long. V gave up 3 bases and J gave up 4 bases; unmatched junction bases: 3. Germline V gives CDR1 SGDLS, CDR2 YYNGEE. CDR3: CASSASGSPTGELFF. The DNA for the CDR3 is TGTGCCAGCAGCGCTAGCGGGAGCCCCACCGGGGAGCTGTTTTTT.

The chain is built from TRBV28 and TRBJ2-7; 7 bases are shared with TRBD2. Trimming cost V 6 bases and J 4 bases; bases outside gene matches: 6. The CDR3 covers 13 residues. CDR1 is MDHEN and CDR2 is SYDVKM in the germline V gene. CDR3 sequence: CASSPGLKYEQYF. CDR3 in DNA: TGTGCCAGCAGCCCGGGACTAAAATACGAGCAGTACTTC. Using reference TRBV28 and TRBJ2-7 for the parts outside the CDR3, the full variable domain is DVKVTQSSRYLVKRTGEKVFLECVQDMDHENMFWYRQDPGLGLRLIYFSYDVKMKEKGDIPEGYSVSREKKERFSLILESASTNQTSMYLCASSPGLKYEQYFGPGTRLTVT.

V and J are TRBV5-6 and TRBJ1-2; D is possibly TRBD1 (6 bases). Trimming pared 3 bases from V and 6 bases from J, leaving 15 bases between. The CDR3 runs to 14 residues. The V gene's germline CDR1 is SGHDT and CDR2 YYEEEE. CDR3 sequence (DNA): TGTGCCAGCAGCTGGCTTGGGGGCGCTGATGGCTACACCTTC. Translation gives CASSWLGGADGYTF.